This T cell receptor beta chain stems from a study of blood T cell repertoires in COVID-19. For the study at large: The analysed material was cDNA or gDNA that came from T cells, B-cell-depleted T cells, or PBMCs.

The germline gives CDR1 SGHVS, CDR2 FNYEAQ. The J segment lost 2 bases and the V segment lost 5 bases, leaving 9 bases of the junction unmatched. The CDR3 length is 16 residues. TCRdb keeps only in-frame clones here, not all; method: immunoSEQ multiplex PCR. The sample records under 250,000 clones, around 80% being singletons. Material for sequencing was PBMCs or T cells enriched from blood (not recorded which). This chain links TRBV7-6 with TRBJ2-5; TRBD2 matches 9 bases. The sequence derives from a man under 40 with acute COVID-19. The CDR3 DNA sequence: TGTGCCAGCAGCCCCGCCCGGCTAGCGGGGCAAGAGACCCAGTACTTC. This encodes CASSPARLAGQETQYF.